The sequence of this T cell receptor (beta chain) was determined in a study of cytomegalovirus exposure and HLA in healthy donors. This clone is a singleton in its sample. PCR used 60 Vbeta primers and 13 Jbeta primers. Sequenced by immunoSEQ multiplex PCR; TCRdb stores in-frame clones only, minus some. The table shows some 130,000 clones, with roughly two thirds occurring only once. The sequence was obtained from a man aged 25 to 45 in good health and CMV-seropositive. Sequenced sample: PBMCs.

CDR3 bases: TGTGCCAGCAGCCTACAAGAGACCCAGTACTTC. It specifies CASSLQETQYF. V is TRBV28 and J is TRBJ2-5; D is undetermined. V was clipped by 6 bases and J by 2 bases, with 4 bases between them. CDR1 and CDR2 (germline): MDHEN, SYDVKM. CDR3 length equals 11 residues. Full variable domain (rest looked up from reference TRBV28 and TRBJ2-5): DVKVTQSSRYLVKRTGEKVFLECVQDMDHENMFWYRQDPGLGLRLIYFSYDVKMKEKGDIPEGYSVSREKKERFSLILESASTNQTSMYLCASSLQETQYFGPGTRLLVL.